These 9 T cell receptor beta chains originate from one sample sequenced in a study of vaccination and CD4 T cells after COVID-19. Once obtained from cultured CD4+ T cells, the DNA was sequenced using the Oncomine TCR Beta short-read assay. TCRdb used MiXCR to reprocess the PCR reads, holding one entry per CDR3 protein. The table lists 15,000 to 20,000 distinct CDR3 sequences, 35% to 40% of them singletons. The sample's treatment: approximately 10-day PBMC culture with coronavirus spike peptide pools or control peptides (ViraFEST assay). Their antigen targets remain unknown. Sequenced: CD4+ T cells from blood, cultured in vitro. The receptors were gathered from a human donor who had recovered from COVID-19.

J is TRBJ1-3 and V is TRBV29-1, with D uncertain. Germline V gene lookup returns CDR1 SQVTM and CDR2 ANQGSEA. The CDR3 loop spans 15 amino acids. The ends were cut back, 2 bases at V and 0 bases at J, with 11 bases in the middle. This CDR3 reads CSVEWEWDSGNTIYF. CDR3 nucleotide sequence: TGCAGCGTTGAATGGGAGTGGGACTCTGGAAACACCATATATTTT. Variable domain in full (rest from reference TRBV29-1 and TRBJ1-3): SAVISQKPSRDICQRGTSLTIQCQVDSQVTMMFWYRQQPGQSLTLIATANQGSEATYESGFVIDKFPISRPNLTFSTLTVSNMSPEDSSIYLCSVEWEWDSGNTIYFGEGSWLTVV.

The chain recombines TRBV5-6 with TRBJ1-1, with unresolved D. CDR1 and CDR2 (germline): SGHDT, YYEEEE. This CDR3 has 12 residues. Deletions cut 2 bases from V and 8 bases from J, with 10 bases between. The CDR3 protein is CASSLGRTEAFF. The DNA of the CDR3 is TGTGCCAGCAGCTTAGGCAGGACCGAAGCTTTCTTT.

V gene TRBV12-3 or TRBV12-4 combines with J gene TRBJ2-2; no definite D call. The CDR3 totals 14 residues. The V end was cut by 0 bases, the J end by 4 bases, with 6 bases between. In DNA, the CDR3 is TGTGCCAGCAGTTTAGCCAGCCTCACCGGGGAGCTGTTTTTT. Its protein is CASSLASLTGELFF.

The chain uses TRBV4-3 and TRBJ1-5; no clear D gene. This CDR3 comprises 13 residues. Between the trimmed V and J ends, which lost 0 bases and 5 bases, there was a span of 5 bases. CDR1 and CDR2 from the germline V gene are LGHNA and YSLEER. CDR3 DNA sequence: TGCGCCAGCAGCCAAGAACTCGATCAGCCCCAGCATTTT. Translating it yields CASSQELDQPQHF.

The gene calls are TRBV7-9 and TRBJ2-5; D is possibly TRBD1 (6 bases). CDR1 is SEHNR and CDR2 is FQNEAQ in the germline V gene (reference sequence). This CDR3 spans 16 amino acids. V was cut by 1 base and J by 4 bases, with 16 bases left in between. CDR3 protein: CASSLVLGQIPETQYF. DNA for the CDR3: TGTGCCAGCAGCTTAGTCTTGGGACAAATTCCAGAGACCCAGTACTTC.

The chain recombines TRBV6-1 with TRBJ2-4, with TRBD1 identical over 9 bases. V lost 2 bases to trimming and J lost 8 bases; unmatched junction nucleotides: 10. This CDR3 region has 16 residues. The germline CDR1 and CDR2 sequences are MNHNS and SASEGT. The CDR3 DNA sequence: TGTGCCAGCAGTGAAAAGTTTGGGACAGGGTCTGACATTCAGTACTTC. Protein sequence: CASSEKFGTGSDIQYF.

V is TRBV12-3 or TRBV12-4 and J is TRBJ2-5; 8 bases match TRBD1. V lost 6 bases to trimming and J lost 4 bases; unmatched junction nucleotides: 7. The CDR3 spans 14 residues. CDR3 sequence (DNA): TGTGCCAGCAGCCCATACGACAGGGGAGAGACCCAGTACTTC. This sequence encodes CASSPYDRGETQYF.

This clonotype was seen a few times. The chain is built from TRBV20-1 and TRBJ2-3, with 8 bases lining up with TRBD2. The CDR3 consists of 15 residues. With 7 bases clipped from V and 1 base from J, the junction kept 10 bases outside the gene matches. Germline CDR1 DFQATT, CDR2 SNEGSKA (reference sequence). The CDR3 region is CSGSERERGTDTQYF. As DNA, the CDR3 is TGCAGTGGGTCGGAGCGGGAGAGGGGCACAGATACGCAGTATTTT.

The V call is TRBV11-2, the J call TRBJ2-1; possibly TRBD1 or TRBD2 for D (5 bases each). Germline V gene data show CDR1 as SGHAT and CDR2 as FQNNGV. The CDR3 covers 15 residues. Trimming shortened V by 4 bases and J by 5 bases, and 15 bases separated the two germline ends. CDR3 in DNA: TGTGCCAGCAGCTCAACCGGGACGGTGGACAATGAGCAGTTCTTC. Its translation: CASSSTGTVDNEQFF.